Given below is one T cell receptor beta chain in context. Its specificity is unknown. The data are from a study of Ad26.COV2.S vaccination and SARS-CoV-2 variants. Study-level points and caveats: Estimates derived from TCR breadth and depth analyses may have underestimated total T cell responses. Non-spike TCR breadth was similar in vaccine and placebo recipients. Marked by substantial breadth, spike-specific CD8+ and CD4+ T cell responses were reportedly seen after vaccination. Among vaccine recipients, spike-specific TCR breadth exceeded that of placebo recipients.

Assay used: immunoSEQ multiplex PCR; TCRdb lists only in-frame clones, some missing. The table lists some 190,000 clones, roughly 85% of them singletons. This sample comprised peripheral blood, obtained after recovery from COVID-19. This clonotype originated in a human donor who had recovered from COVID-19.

The CDR3 nucleotides are TGTGCCAGCAGCTCACTAGACAGGGAGTGGGTCCATGGCTACACCTTC. This translates into CASSSLDREWVHGYTF. V and J are TRBV13 and TRBJ1-2, with 7 bases identical to TRBD1. V was clipped by 4 bases and J by 6 bases; unmatched bases: 14. The CDR3 covers 16 residues. Germline V gene data show CDR1 as PRHDT and CDR2 as FYEKMQ (reference sequence).